The 17 T cell receptor beta chains below come from one sample, sequenced in a study of metastatic and nonmetastatic thyroid tumors. Thyroid surgery was performed in patients who had received no treatment beforehand. TCRdb re-clonotyped the PCR reads via MiXCR. The table has approximately 30,000 clones, roughly 6.8% seen once. What was sequenced was blood. Receptor source: a female donor with papillary thyroid cancer or a benign thyroid nodule (not recorded which). Some clones in this sample may be carry-over from other donors' samples.

About this clone itself: A much larger clone lies a single base off, so this may be a read error. The same CDR3 also results from other DNA sequences found in this sample. The CDR3 DNA follows: TGCGCCAGCAGTTGGGGGGGAGAGTCACCCCTCCACTTT. It yields the protein CASSWGGESPLHF. The chain carries TRBV3-1 and TRBJ1-6; D possibly corresponds to TRBD1 (5 bases). CDR3 length: 13 amino acids. Germline loops: CDR1 LGHDT, CDR2 YNNKEL (reference sequence).

This clone was observed many times. This chain connects TRBV5-6 to TRBJ2-7; no firm D call. V lost 3 bases and J lost 1, with 8 bases in between. Germline V lookup: CDR1 SGHDT, CDR2 YYEEEE. This CDR3 comprises 13 residues. This CDR3 reads CASSSDVSYEQYF. The CDR3 nucleotides read TGTGCCAGCAGCTCGGACGTATCCTACGAGCAGTACTTC. Combining the CDR3 with reference TRBV5-6 and TRBJ2-7 gives the whole variable domain DAGVTQSPTHLIKTRGQQVTLRCSPKSGHDTVSWYQQALGQGPQFIFQYYEEEERQRGNFPDRFSGHQFPNYSSELNVNALLLGDSALYLCASSSDVSYEQYFGPGTRLTVT.

This clone came up many times. The DNA for the CDR3 is TGCAGTGCTAGAGGGACAGGTAATAGCAATCAGCCCCAGCATTTT. It yields the protein CSARGTGNSNQPQHF. V and J are TRBV20-1 and TRBJ1-5; TRBD1 aligns across 7 bases. Germline V gene data show CDR1 as DFQATT and CDR2 as SNEGSKA (reference sequence). With V trimmed by 1 base and J by 0 bases, 3 bases remained unmatched. This CDR3 is built from 15 residues.

This clone was recorded many times. The chain joins TRBV5-1 to TRBJ2-3, with 14 bases aligning to TRBD2. CDR1 and CDR2 from the germline V gene are SGHRS and YFSETQ. The CDR3 is 17 amino acids. The J segment lost 3 bases and the V segment lost 0 bases, leaving 3 bases of the junction unmatched. This CDR3 reads CASSLGLAGGRTDTQYF. CDR3 in DNA: TGCGCCAGCAGCTTGGGACTAGCGGGGGGGCGAACAGATACGCAGTATTTT.

This clone was seen many times. An end of the junction differs from the germline gene, which may be a read error. The rearrangement joins TRBV20-1 to TRBJ2-7, with 10 nucleotides matching TRBD2. The CDR3 has 15 residues. The germline V gene encodes CDR1 DFQATT and CDR2 SNEGSKA (reference sequence). The CDR3 DNA sequence: TGCAGTGCCAGAGGGGCTAGCGGGGGTACCTACGAGCAGTACTTC. This codes for CSARGASGGTYEQYF.

This clone was observed at least ten times. The rearrangement links TRBV28 to TRBJ1-4, with D tentatively TRBD1 (5 bases). Germline lookup yields CDR1 MDHEN and CDR2 SYDVKM. The V and J ends lost 6 bases and 1 base respectively, with 12 bases between them. This CDR3 contains 15 residues. Written as DNA, the CDR3 is TGTGCCAGCAGCCCTTTGGGGGTAACTAATGAAAAACTGTTTTTT. This codes for CASSPLGVTNEKLFF.

This clone was counted many times. At the DNA level, this CDR3 is encoded by other sequences in the same sample as well. CDR3 bases: TGCAGCGTTGAAGCCCCTACGGGAACGTTCTGGAATGACGAGCAGTACTTC. Amino acids: CSVEAPTGTFWNDEQYF. The V gene is TRBV29-1, the J gene TRBJ2-7; tentatively, D is TRBD2 (5 bases). The CDR3 totals 17 residues. Per germline, CDR1 SQVTM and CDR2 ANQGSEA. The V and J ends lost 1 base and 5 bases respectively, with 24 bases between them.

This clone was seen many times. The chain carries TRBV7-2 and TRBJ2-5; 11 bases agree with TRBD2. Unmatched junction bases numbered 7, after V lost 3 bases and J lost 4 bases. This CDR3 is built from 16 residues. From germline, CDR1 is SGHTA and CDR2 FQGNSA. The DNA for the CDR3 is TGTGCCAGCAGCTTCCGACTAGCGGGGTTAGGAGAGACCCAGTACTTC. It is translated as CASSFRLAGLGETQYF.

Note on this clone: Possible read error: a much larger clone is one base away. The V call is TRBV27, the J call TRBJ2-1, with D perhaps TRBD2 (5 bases). The CDR3 runs 15 residues. Germline V gene data show CDR1 as MNHEY and CDR2 as SMNVEV (reference sequence). The CDR3 sequence is CASSLGGSSYNDQFF. The DNA for the CDR3 is TGTGCCAGCAGTTTGGGTGGGAGCTCCTACAATGATCAGTTCTTC.

The table lists this clone with many counts. Other DNA variants within this sample encode the same CDR3. This chain joins TRBV2 and TRBJ2-2, with 8 bases identical to TRBD1. The length of the CDR3 is 14 residues. V dropped 6 bases and J dropped 6; count of bases not matched to a gene: 6. The germline V gene has CDR1 SNHLY and CDR2 FYNNEI. The CDR3 spells CASRRQGTAGELFF. CDR3 in DNA: TGTGCCAGCAGGAGACAGGGGACGGCCGGGGAGCTGTTTTTT. Supplemented by reference TRBV2 and TRBJ2-2, the full variable domain reads EPEVTQTPSHQVTQMGQEVILRCVPISNHLYFYWYRQILGQKVEFLVSFYNNEISEKSEIFDDQFSVERPDGSNFTLKIRSTKLEDSAMYFCASRRQGTAGELFFGEGSRLTVL.

As for this clone: Other DNA sequences in the same sample also yield this CDR3. The chain couples TRBV2 to TRBJ2-5, with 10 bases matching TRBD2. The CDR3 covers 13 residues. Germline lookup yields CDR1 SNHLY and CDR2 FYNNEI. V lost 4 bases to trimming and J lost 5 bases; unmatched junction nucleotides: 1. As DNA, the CDR3 is TGTGCCAGCAGTGGTAGCGGGAGGGAGACCCAGTACTTC. It is translated as CASSGSGRETQYF.

This clone was observed a few times. A much bigger clone sits one base away, suggesting this may be a read error. The CDR3 is CSSSPPQSSGAFF. CDR3 DNA: TGTTCCAGCAGTCCTCCCCAGTCGTCCGGGGCTTTCTTT. The J gene is TRBJ1-1, the V gene TRBV6-2 or TRBV6-3, with no clear D. Germline loops: CDR1 MNHEY, CDR2 SVGEGT. The CDR3 has 13 residues.

This clone was seen ten or more times. The chain joins TRBV15 to TRBJ2-2; unclear D gene. The CDR3 runs to 13 residues. Germline-derived CDR1 and CDR2 are LNHNV and YYDKDF (reference sequence). Trimming stripped 2 bases from V and 3 bases from J, with 4 bases between. The CDR3 reads CATSRLYTGELFF. In nucleotides, the CDR3 is TGTGCCACCAGCAGACTATACACCGGGGAGCTGTTTTTT. Filled out from reference TRBV15 and TRBJ2-2, the complete variable domain reads DAMVIQNPRYQVTQFGKPVTLSCSQTLNHNVMYWYQQKSSQAPKLLFHYYDKDFNNEADTPDNFQSRRPNTSFCFLDIRSPGLGDTAMYLCATSRLYTGELFFGEGSRLTVL.

This clone was detected a few times. The chain is built from TRBV3-1 and TRBJ2-5; D call uncertain. Per the germline V gene, CDR1 is LGHDT and CDR2 is YNNKEL (reference sequence). V shed 3 bases and J shed 5 bases, with 13 bases lying between them. The CDR3 extends over 14 amino acids. The chain's CDR3 is CASSQAAARETQYF. CDR3 DNA sequence: TGTGCCAGCAGCCAGGCAGCAGCCCGGGAGACCCAGTACTTC.

This clone has a count of ten or more. The chain employs TRBV19 and TRBJ2-2, with D tentatively TRBD2 (7 bases). This CDR3 is built from 20 residues. The germline V and J ends were trimmed by 7 bases and 2 bases, with 29 bases remaining between them. Germline CDR1 LNHDA, CDR2 SQIVND (reference sequence). CDR3 amino acids: CASNGRLGGLIPPNTGELFF. CDR3 coding DNA: TGTGCCAGTAACGGGAGGTTGGGGGGGCTAATTCCCCCCAACACCGGGGAGCTGTTTTTT.

This clone was observed a handful of times. The rearrangement joins TRBV3-1 to TRBJ1-3; D might be TRBD1 (6 bases). The germline V and J ends were trimmed by 2 bases and 0 bases, with 23 bases remaining between them. This CDR3 has 20 residues. Germline V gene data show CDR1 as LGHDT and CDR2 as YNNKEL (reference sequence). Written as DNA, the CDR3 is TGTGCCAGCAGCCAACCTAATCCGGGGCGGGACACCTTCTCTGGAAACACCATATATTTT. Its translation is CASSQPNPGRDTFSGNTIYF.

On this clone itself: This may come from a read error, since a much larger clone is one base off. The rearrangement joins TRBV6-5 to TRBJ2-3; perhaps TRBD2 as D (7 bases). Germline V gene sequence: CDR1 MNHEY, CDR2 SVGAGI. CDR3 size: 16 residues. The V end lost 8 bases, the J end lost 3 bases, and 21 bases lay between the germline ends. CDR3 sequence: CASGDLDRRGTDTQYF. DNA of the CDR3: TGTGCCAGCGGTGACCTCGACAGGCGGGGGACAGATACGCAGTATTTT.